Below are 26 T cell receptor beta chains sequenced from a single sample in a study of PD-1 blockade in classical Hodgkin lymphoma. Time point: cycle 4 day 1 (C4D1), after less than 7 weeks of nivolumab. Autologous stem cell transplantation was followed by relapse in every patient, and brentuximab vedotin exposure varied. Generated by immunoSEQ multiplex PCR, the TCRdb table keeps only in-frame clones and is missing some. The sample carries over 50,000 clones, approximately 90% recorded once. Sequenced here: peripheral blood mononuclear cells (PBMCs), sampled before the fourth cycle of nivolumab. These receptors all stem from a human donor with classical Hodgkin lymphoma.

In DNA, the CDR3 is TGTGCCAGCAGCCCTAAGGACAGGTTAAACACTGAAGCTTTCTTT. Its protein product is CASSPKDRLNTEAFF. The chain recombines TRBV7-9 with TRBJ1-1; 7 bases align to TRBD1. Germline trimming cut 5 bases from V and 2 bases from J; bases unmatched to any gene: 8. CDR3 length: 15 amino acids. The V gene's germline CDR1 is SEHNR and CDR2 FQNEAQ (reference sequence).

For the CDR3, the DNA is TGTGCCAGCAGACTTCCACCCGGGACAAACTATGGCTACACCTTC. Translation: CASRLPPGTNYGYTF. The chain recombines TRBV28 with TRBJ1-2, with D perhaps TRBD1 (6 bases). The CDR3 has 15 residues. In germline, CDR1 is MDHEN, CDR2 SYDVKM. Trimming cost V 6 bases and J 2 bases, with 16 bases left between them.

The chain is built from TRBV6-5 and TRBJ2-4, with D unresolved. V dropped 6 bases and J dropped 0 bases, with 12 bases sitting between them. In germline, CDR1 is MNHEY, CDR2 SVGAGI. The CDR3 sequence is 15 residues long. CDR3 nucleotides: TGTGCCAGCAGAGGGCACAGCCTAGCCAAAAACATTCAGTACTTC. Translating it yields CASRGHSLAKNIQYF.

As regards this clone: The sample holds other DNA sequences that translate to the same CDR3. This chain connects TRBV5-1 to TRBJ1-4, with 7 bases fitting TRBD1. Germline CDR1 and CDR2: SGHRS and YFSETQ. Trimming took 4 bases from V and 2 from J; bases not matched to a gene: 5. The CDR3 has 15 residues. The CDR3: CASSPTGATNEKLFF. The CDR3 nucleotides read TGCGCCAGCAGCCCCACAGGGGCGACTAATGAAAAACTGTTTTTT.

The rearrangement links TRBV7-6 to TRBJ2-5; 9 bases map to TRBD1. CDR3 length equals 18 residues. Germline values: CDR1 SGHVS, CDR2 FNYEAQ. J was trimmed by 1 base and V by 4 bases; bases with no gene match: 13. CDR3 amino acids: CASSSLRGDRAIQETQYF. The CDR3 DNA is TGTGCCAGCAGCTCCCTCCGTGGGGACAGGGCTATCCAAGAGACCCAGTACTTC.

The gene calls are TRBV5-1 and TRBJ2-3; D might be TRBD2 (6 bases). The CDR3 contains 13 residues. Germline V gene lookup returns CDR1 SGHRS and CDR2 YFSETQ. Trimming left V 4 bases short and J 6 bases short, with 12 bases between. Here the CDR3 reads CASSPEGPDTQYF. DNA for the CDR3: TGCGCCAGCAGCCCGGAGGGGCCGGATACGCAGTATTTT. The full variable domain, in which reference TRBV5-1 and TRBJ2-3 provide the parts outside the CDR3, is KAGVTQTPRYLIKTRGQQVTLSCSPISGHRSVSWYQQTPGQGLQFLFEYFSETQRNKGNFPGRFSGRQFSNSRSEMNVSTLELGDSALYLCASSPEGPDTQYFGPGTRLTVL.

The V and J genes are TRBV7-8 and TRBJ1-1; 8 bases line up with TRBD1. Germline V gives CDR1 SGHVS, CDR2 FQNEAQ. The CDR3 covers 13 residues. Trimming at V came to 5 bases and at J to 8 bases, leaving 7 bases not matched to a gene. The CDR3 here is CASSKRTGLEAFF. The CDR3 DNA is TGTGCCAGCAGCAAACGGACAGGGCTGGAAGCTTTCTTT. Complete variable domain (other parts from reference TRBV7-8 and TRBJ1-1): GAGVSQSPRYKVAKRGQDVALRCDPISGHVSLFWYQQALGQGPEFLTYFQNEAQLDKSGLPSDRFFAERPEGSVSTLKIQRTQQEDSAVYLCASSKRTGLEAFFGQGTRLTVV.

For the CDR3, the DNA is TGTGCCAGCGCGGCAGATAGTTATTCACCCCTCCACTTT. Translated, it gives CASAADSYSPLHF. This rearrangement joins TRBV6-1 to TRBJ1-6; no clear D. Trimming took off 8 bases at V and 8 bases at J, with 13 bases between the two ends. The germline V gene has CDR1 MNHNS and CDR2 SASEGT. The CDR3 consists of 13 residues.

This chain uses TRBV7-2 with TRBJ2-1; D is undetermined. The CDR3 has 15 residues. Germline assignment: CDR1 SGHTA and CDR2 FQGNSA. Between the trimmed V and J ends, which lost 1 base and 9 bases, there was a span of 16 bases. The CDR3 is CASSLGGAGIGEQFF. The CDR3 nucleotides read TGTGCCAGCAGCTTAGGGGGTGCAGGAATAGGTGAGCAGTTCTTC. Variable domain in full (rest from reference TRBV7-2 and TRBJ2-1): GAGVSQSPSNKVTEKGKDVELRCDPISGHTALYWYRQSLGQGLEFLIYFQGNSAPDKSGLPSDRFSAERTGGSVSTLTIQRTQQEDSAVYLCASSLGGAGIGEQFFGPGTRLTVL.

The CDR3: CASSFPTTGPEAFF. The CDR3 nucleotides read TGTGCCAGCAGTTTCCCCACCACAGGGCCCGAAGCTTTCTTT. The chain recombines TRBV28 with TRBJ1-1, with D possibly being TRBD1 (6 bases). The CDR3 covers 14 residues. CDR1 and CDR2 from the germline V gene are MDHEN and SYDVKM. Trimming removed 3 bases from V and 8 bases from J, with 16 bases in between.

V is TRBV5-4 and J is TRBJ2-5; D is perhaps TRBD1 or TRBD2 (5 bases each). This CDR3 comprises 14 residues. V lost 0 bases and J lost 3, with 9 bases in between. From germline, CDR1 is SGHNT and CDR2 YYREEE (reference sequence). The CDR3 here is CASSLGQTKETQYF. Written as DNA, the CDR3 is TGTGCCAGCAGCTTGGGACAGACTAAAGAGACCCAGTACTTC.

The V gene is TRBV9, the J gene TRBJ2-6; 8 nucleotides align to TRBD2. There are 18 residues in the CDR3. Germline trimming cut 2 bases from V and 0 bases from J; bases unmatched to any gene: 7. CDR1 SGDLS and CDR2 YYNGEE come from the germline V gene. The CDR3 spells CASSVAGAGASGANVLTF. CDR3 bases: TGTGCCAGCAGCGTGGCGGGAGCGGGGGCCTCTGGGGCCAACGTCCTGACTTTC.

The genes are TRBV5-1 and TRBJ1-1, with TRBD1 as a possible D gene (5 bases). The CDR3 sequence is 13 residues long. Deletions cut 1 base from V and 4 bases from J, with 8 bases between. CDR1 SGHRS and CDR2 YFSETQ come from the germline V gene. CDR3 amino acids: CASSLLGATEAFF. DNA for the CDR3: TGCGCCAGCAGCTTGCTTGGGGCCACTGAAGCTTTCTTT. The variable domain in full, completed from reference TRBV5-1 and TRBJ1-1, reads KAGVTQTPRYLIKTRGQQVTLSCSPISGHRSVSWYQQTPGQGLQFLFEYFSETQRNKGNFPGRFSGRQFSNSRSEMNVSTLELGDSALYLCASSLLGATEAFFGQGTRLTVV.

The V call is TRBV7-2, the J call TRBJ1-6; 9 nucleotides line up with TRBD1. Germline loops: CDR1 SGHTA, CDR2 FQGNSA. The CDR3 extends over 15 amino acids. The J segment lost 6 bases and the V segment lost 5 bases, leaving 5 bases of the junction unmatched. The CDR3 sequence is CASSHVQGANSPLHF. In DNA, the CDR3 is TGTGCCAGCAGCCACGTACAGGGGGCTAATTCACCCCTCCACTTT.

In this sample, this clone turned up a few times. Other nucleotide sequences in the sample specify the same CDR3. The genes are TRBV7-9 and TRBJ1-1; D is unclear. The CDR3 extends over 12 amino acids. Germline V gene lookup returns CDR1 SEHNR and CDR2 FQNEAQ (reference sequence). V was clipped by 1 base and J by 3 bases, with 3 bases between them. CDR3: CASSLVDTEAFF. The DNA for the CDR3 is TGTGCCAGCAGCTTAGTAGACACTGAAGCTTTCTTT.

V and J are TRBV7-8 and TRBJ1-3, with 7 bases that match TRBD1. The CDR3 sequence is 14 residues long. V shed 5 bases and J 2 bases; nucleotides not matched to a gene: 3. Germline CDR1 and CDR2: SGHVS and FQNEAQ. The CDR3 nucleotides read TGTGCCAGCAGCCAGGGGGGTACTGGAAACACCATATATTTT. Translated, it gives CASSQGGTGNTIYF.

The chain employs TRBV5-1 and TRBJ2-3; the D is unclear. Germline loops: CDR1 SGHRS, CDR2 YFSETQ. Trimming cost V 1 base and J 0 bases, with 9 bases left between them. The CDR3 loop spans 15 amino acids. The CDR3, as DNA: TGCGCCAGCAGCTTGAACATAGCTAGCACAGATACGCAGTATTTT. It yields the protein CASSLNIASTDTQYF. The complete variable domain, with remaining parts taken from reference TRBV5-1 and TRBJ2-3, reads KAGVTQTPRYLIKTRGQQVTLSCSPISGHRSVSWYQQTPGQGLQFLFEYFSETQRNKGNFPGRFSGRQFSNSRSEMNVSTLELGDSALYLCASSLNIASTDTQYFGPGTRLTVL.

The chain couples TRBV6-6 to TRBJ1-3; a weak D match, TRBD1 (5 bases). Per the germline V gene, CDR1 is MNHNY and CDR2 is SVGAGI (reference sequence). The V end was cut by 6 bases, the J end by 5 bases, with 11 bases between. This CDR3 has 13 residues. The CDR3 region has the DNA TGTGCCAGCAGAGAGGACAAAAGAAACACCATATATTTT. Translation gives CASREDKRNTIYF.

This clone was seen a single time. The chain uses TRBV10-2 and TRBJ1-4; D gene uncertain. This CDR3 contains 13 residues. The germline CDR1 and CDR2 sequences are WSHSY and SAAADI. The germline V and J ends were trimmed by 2 bases and 4 bases, with 5 bases remaining between them. The CDR3 nucleotides are TGCGCCAGCAGTGAGAGTCGTAATGAAAAACTGTTTTTT. Encoded protein: CASSESRNEKLFF.

The chain links TRBV5-1 to TRBJ1-3; D is possibly TRBD1 (5 bases). V was clipped by 0 bases and J by 4 bases, with 23 bases between them. The germline gives CDR1 SGHRS, CDR2 YFSETQ. The CDR3 sequence is 19 residues long. The CDR3 nucleotides read TGCGCCAGCAGCTTGGCCGGTCAGGGCCAAGCCAGTGGGGGAAACACCATATATTTT. It codes for CASSLAGQGQASGGNTIYF.

The chain uses TRBV6-6 and TRBJ1-5; 7 bases line up with TRBD1. The V and J ends lost 8 bases and 3 bases, in that order; junction bases with no gene match: 4. Per the germline V gene, CDR1 is MNHNY and CDR2 is SVGAGI (reference sequence). The CDR3 runs to 13 residues. The CDR3 region has the DNA TGTGCCAGCGAGGGACAGAACAATCAGCCCCAGCATTTT. It codes for CASEGQNNQPQHF.

In DNA form, the CDR3 reads TGTGCCAGCAGCCAAGTGAGGGGAGGGTTGGCCCCCTCTGGGGCCAACGTCCTGACTTTC. Encoded protein: CASSQVRGGLAPSGANVLTF. The chain has TRBV4-2 and TRBJ2-6; 7 positions agree with TRBD2. Germline V gene data show CDR1 as LGHNA and CDR2 as YNFKEQ. The CDR3 length is 20 residues. Trimming took 1 base from V and 0 from J; bases not matched to a gene: 12.

This chain links TRBV5-4 with TRBJ2-2; D is unclear. Germline CDR1 SGHNT, CDR2 YYREEE (reference sequence). This CDR3 is 12 amino acids long. Deletions cut 3 bases from V and 5 bases from J, with 5 bases between. CDR3: CASSSITGELFF. DNA of the CDR3: TGTGCCAGCAGCTCCATAACCGGGGAGCTGTTTTTT.

This chain links TRBV19 with TRBJ1-2; D is unresolved. CDR1 is LNHDA and CDR2 is SQIVND in the germline V gene (reference sequence). The CDR3 runs to 13 residues. Trimming removed 3 bases from V and 4 bases from J, with 9 bases in between. The CDR3 coding sequence is TGTGCCAGTAGTATGGCCCCCCCCTATGGCTACACCTTC. Protein: CASSMAPPYGYTF.

V usage is TRBV6-7 and J usage is TRBJ1-3; no clear D gene. TRBV6-7 carries the ORF label, with uncertain function. The CDR3 runs 19 residues. Trimming left V 0 bases short and J 0 bases short, with 18 bases between. CDR3 sequence reads: CASSYSTKRPILSGNTIYF. CDR3 nucleotide sequence: TGTGCCAGCAGTTACTCGACAAAGCGCCCAATACTCTCTGGAAACACCATATATTTT.

The rearrangement joins TRBV5-6 to TRBJ2-3; 14 nucleotides align to TRBD2. From germline, CDR1 is SGHDT and CDR2 YYEEEE. V lost 3 bases and J lost 2; bases outside the gene matches: 11. The CDR3 consists of 19 residues. The CDR3, as DNA: TGTGCCAGCAGCTCCCTTCACGGACTAGCGGGGGGCCCCACAGATACGCAGTATTTT. Translation: CASSSLHGLAGGPTDTQYF. Combining the CDR3 with reference TRBV5-6 and TRBJ2-3 gives the whole variable domain DAGVTQSPTHLIKTRGQQVTLRCSPKSGHDTVSWYQQALGQGPQFIFQYYEEEERQRGNFPDRFSGHQFPNYSSELNVNALLLGDSALYLCASSSLHGLAGGPTDTQYFGPGTRLTVL.